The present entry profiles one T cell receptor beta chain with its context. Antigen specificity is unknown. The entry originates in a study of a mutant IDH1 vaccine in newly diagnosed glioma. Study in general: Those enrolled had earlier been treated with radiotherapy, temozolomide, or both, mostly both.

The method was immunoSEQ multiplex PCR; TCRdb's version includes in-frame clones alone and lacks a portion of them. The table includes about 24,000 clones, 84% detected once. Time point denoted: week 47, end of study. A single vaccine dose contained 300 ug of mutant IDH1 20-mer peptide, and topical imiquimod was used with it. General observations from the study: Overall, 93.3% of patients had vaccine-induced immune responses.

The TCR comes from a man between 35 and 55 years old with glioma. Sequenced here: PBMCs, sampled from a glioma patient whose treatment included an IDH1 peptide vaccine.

The CDR3 reads CASSFRALVGYEQYF. CDR3 coding DNA: TGTGCCAGCAGTTTCCGAGCCCTGGTGGGCTACGAGCAGTACTTC. This chain joins TRBV27 and TRBJ2-7; unclear D gene. Germline CDR1 MNHEY, CDR2 SMNVEV (reference sequence). V lost 3 bases and J lost 3, with 15 bases in between. The CDR3 contains 15 residues.